This T cell receptor beta chain was sequenced for a study of beta chain features in type 1 diabetes. Whole-study findings and limits: More deletions and fewer insertions at VDJ junctions were found in patients with type 1 diabetes. Shorter TCRB CDR3s, moderately but significantly so, marked every one of the four CD4+ subsets in Type 1 diabetes patients. The naive, central memory and Treg TCRB repertoires of patients appeared to be more similar to one another than those of healthy donors.

The whole isolated RNA underwent reverse transcription, so sequencing captured expressed TCRB transcripts. Here immunoSEQ multiplex PCR was the method, and the copy in TCRdb shows in-frame clones only, minus some. The sample holds roughly 42,000 clones, around 50% seen once. Concerning this clone: Its cognate antigen is unknown.

The sequenced sample was stem cell memory CD4+ T cells from blood. This sequence was found in a woman under 40 in good health.

The CDR3 coding sequence is TGTGCCAGCAGCGCAACTAGCGGGAGCACAGATACGCAGTATTTT. Protein: CASSATSGSTDTQYF. The chain couples TRBV7-9 to TRBJ2-3; 9 bases align to TRBD2. The CDR3 is 15 amino acids. J gave up 0 bases and V 5 bases, and 3 bases lay outside the gene matches. Germline V gene sequence: CDR1 SEHNR, CDR2 FQNEAQ (reference sequence).